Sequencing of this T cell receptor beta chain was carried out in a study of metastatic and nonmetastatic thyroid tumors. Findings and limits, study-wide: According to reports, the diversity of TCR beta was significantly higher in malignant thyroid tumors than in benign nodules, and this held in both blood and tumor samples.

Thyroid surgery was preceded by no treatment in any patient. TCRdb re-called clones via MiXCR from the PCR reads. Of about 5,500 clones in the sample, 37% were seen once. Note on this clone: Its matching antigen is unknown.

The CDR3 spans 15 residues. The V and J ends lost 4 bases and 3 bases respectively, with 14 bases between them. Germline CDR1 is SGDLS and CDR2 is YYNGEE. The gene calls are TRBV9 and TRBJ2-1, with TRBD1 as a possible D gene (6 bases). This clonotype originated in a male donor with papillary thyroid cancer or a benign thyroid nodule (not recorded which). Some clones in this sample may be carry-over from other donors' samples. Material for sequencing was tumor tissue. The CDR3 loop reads CASSRTVRDYNEQFF. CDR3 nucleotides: TGTGCCAGCAGCAGGACAGTACGGGACTACAATGAGCAGTTCTTC. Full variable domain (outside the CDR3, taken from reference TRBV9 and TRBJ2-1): DSGVTQTPKHLITATGQRVTLRCSPRSGDLSVYWYQQSLDQGLQFLIQYYNGEERAKGNILERFSAQQFPDLHSELNLSSLELGDSALYFCASSRTVRDYNEQFFGPGTRLTVL.